Shown below are 25 T cell receptor beta chains from a single sample sequenced in a study of post-analysis software for immune sequencing data. For these TCRs, the target antigens are not known. Prepared libraries of TCR beta cDNA carried unique molecular identifiers. TCRdb used MiXCR to reprocess the PCR reads, holding one entry per CDR3 protein. The profile shows approximately 260,000 distinct CDR3 sequences, about 38% of them singletons. Study-level points and caveats: Roughly five TRBV segments appeared more often in patients than in controls, and TRBV5-6, TRBV5-1 and TRBV20-1 were among these.

The material sequenced was blood. The receptor set was obtained from a girl under 18 with multiple sclerosis.

This clonotype was counted a few times. The chain uses TRBV7-2 and TRBJ1-1; a weak D match, TRBD1 (5 bases). The CDR3 consists of 15 residues. CDR1 is SGHTA and CDR2 is FQGNSA in the germline V gene. Trimming took off 4 bases at V and 6 bases at J, with 18 bases between the two ends. This CDR3 reads CASSWTGGLRSEAFF. The CDR3 DNA reads as TGTGCCAGCAGCTGGACGGGGGGACTTCGGTCTGAAGCTTTCTTT.

The gene calls are TRBV6-1 and TRBJ2-3; 8 bases fit TRBD1. The V and J ends lost 4 bases and 1 base, in that order; junction bases with no gene match: 7. Germline assignment: CDR1 MNHNS and CDR2 SASEGT. The CDR3 is made up of 16 amino acids. The CDR3 loop reads CASSVGQAQRTDTQYF. CDR3 nucleotides: TGTGCCAGCAGTGTGGGACAGGCGCAACGCACAGATACGCAGTATTTT.

The J gene is TRBJ2-3, the V gene TRBV28, with D possibly matching TRBD1 (6 bases). V lost 6 bases and J 2 bases, leaving 12 bases between the germline ends. The CDR3 is made up of 14 amino acids. Germline assignment: CDR1 MDHEN and CDR2 SYDVKM. The CDR3 DNA reads TGTGCCAGCAGCTACACAGGGAACACAGATACGCAGTATTTT. It specifies CASSYTGNTDTQYF. Combining the CDR3 with reference TRBV28 and TRBJ2-3 gives the whole variable domain DVKVTQSSRYLVKRTGEKVFLECVQDMDHENMFWYRQDPGLGLRLIYFSYDVKMKEKGDIPEGYSVSREKKERFSLILESASTNQTSMYLCASSYTGNTDTQYFGPGTRLTVL.

This clonotype was observed at least ten times. The gene calls are TRBV3-1 and TRBJ1-1; 9 nucleotides line up with TRBD1. The CDR3 runs 15 residues. Germline V gene data show CDR1 as LGHDT and CDR2 as YNNKEL (reference sequence). Losses at the gene ends were 5 bases for V and 1 base for J; bases not matched to a gene: 5. The CDR3 here is CASSTTGQGNTEAFF. In DNA, the CDR3 is TGTGCCAGCAGCACTACGGGACAGGGGAACACTGAAGCTTTCTTT.

This clonotype has a count of ten or more. The genes are TRBV6-6 and TRBJ2-1; 8 nucleotides agree with TRBD2. Germline V gene lookup returns CDR1 MNHNY and CDR2 SVGAGI (reference sequence). V dropped 5 bases and J dropped 6; count of bases not matched to a gene: 12. The CDR3 extends over 16 amino acids. Here the CDR3 reads CASSRGAGGPLNEQFF. The CDR3 DNA is TGTGCCAGCAGTCGGGGGGCGGGGGGCCCGCTCAATGAGCAGTTCTTC.

The V call is TRBV24-1, the J call TRBJ2-2, with 10 nucleotides matching TRBD1. Losses at the gene ends were 7 bases for V and 3 bases for J; bases not matched to a gene: 1. The germline gives CDR1 KGHDR, CDR2 SFDVKD. This CDR3 is built from 14 residues. CDR3 coding DNA: TGTGCCACCAGAGGGACAGGGGACACCGGGGAGCTGTTTTTT. This codes for CATRGTGDTGELFF.

A note on this clonotype: Possible read error: a much larger clone is one base away. The rearrangement links TRBV4-1 to TRBJ2-3; D tentatively fits TRBD1 or TRBD2 (5 bases each). Trimming left V 4 bases short and J 2 bases short, with 16 bases between. The CDR3 sequence is 16 residues long. In germline, CDR1 is MGHRA, CDR2 YSYEKL. The CDR3 loop is CASSRDGGVATDTQYF. The CDR3 DNA reads as TGCGCCAGCAGCCGGGATGGGGGAGTTGCCACAGATACGCAGTATTTT.

At least ten counts were recorded for this clonotype. This chain uses TRBV28 with TRBJ1-1; D call uncertain. Germline V gene data show CDR1 as MDHEN and CDR2 as SYDVKM. The V end lost 2 bases, the J end lost 0 bases, and 10 bases lay between the germline ends. This CDR3 comprises 15 residues. CDR3 in amino acids: CASSLGGELNTEAFF. In nucleotides, the CDR3 is TGTGCCAGCAGTTTAGGAGGAGAACTGAACACTGAAGCTTTCTTT.

V gene TRBV4-1 combines with J gene TRBJ2-2, with 8 bases fitting TRBD1. CDR3 length: 17 residues. The J segment lost 2 bases and the V segment lost 0 bases, leaving 5 bases of the junction unmatched. Germline assignment: CDR1 MGHRA and CDR2 YSYEKL. The CDR3 reads CASSQDSRGRNTGELFF. The CDR3 DNA reads as TGCGCCAGCAGCCAAGATAGCAGGGGGCGAAACACCGGGGAGCTGTTTTTT.

This clonotype turned up a few times. The chain carries TRBV3-1 and TRBJ1-2; the D gene is possibly TRBD1 (5 bases). Germline V lookup: CDR1 LGHDT, CDR2 YNNKEL (reference sequence). The CDR3 runs to 18 residues. Trimming took off 0 bases at V and 5 bases at J, with 22 bases between the two ends. The CDR3 DNA is TGTGCCAGCAGCCAAGATGGTTTGTCAGCAGGGAAACGGTATGGCTACACCTTC. Its protein is CASSQDGLSAGKRYGYTF.

This chain connects TRBV12-3 or TRBV12-4 to TRBJ1-1; D not certain. CDR3 length: 15 amino acids. With 2 bases removed from V and 2 bases from J, the gap between germline ends came to 12 bases. CDR3 amino acids: CASSLPGIFNTEAFF. As DNA, the CDR3 is TGTGCCAGCAGTTTACCGGGGATTTTTAACACTGAAGCTTTCTTT.

Note on this clonotype: Being one base from a much bigger clone, this may be a read error. This chain joins TRBV24-1 and TRBJ2-7; D remains ambiguous. The J call is in doubt because the DNA end fits TRBJ2-5 better. The CDR3 length is 14 residues. Per the germline V gene, CDR1 is KGHDR and CDR2 is SFDVKD. The chain's CDR3 is CATRDFVGGETQYF. The DNA of the CDR3 is TGTGCCACCAGGGATTTTGTGGGTGGGGAGACCCAGTACTTC.

V gene TRBV10-3 combines with J gene TRBJ2-7; D perhaps matches TRBD1 (6 bases). Looked up from germline, CDR1 is ENHRY and CDR2 is SYGVKD. The CDR3 runs to 13 residues. V dropped 4 bases and J dropped 1 base, with 8 bases sitting between them. CDR3 nucleotide sequence: TGTGCCATCAGTGTGGGACAATCCTACGAGCAGTACTTC. Translated: CAISVGQSYEQYF.

In this sample, this clonotype turned up many times. The V gene is TRBV12-3 or TRBV12-4, the J gene TRBJ1-1; D gene uncertain. The CDR3 is made up of 14 amino acids. The V gene lost 5 bases and the J gene lost 5 bases, with 15 bases spanning the gap. In nucleotides, the CDR3 is TGTGCCAGCAGTATCCCTCAGGCGGGAACTGAAGCTTTCTTT. The encoded protein is CASSIPQAGTEAFF.

The CDR3 DNA sequence: TGTGCCAGCAGCACCCAGAGGGGAGGGGAGGGCTACACCTTC. Encoded protein: CASSTQRGGEGYTF. The V call is TRBV7-2, the J call TRBJ1-2; TRBD1 is a possible D gene (5 bases). The CDR3 loop spans 14 amino acids. Trimming removed 5 bases from V and 8 bases from J, with 18 bases in between. Germline lookup yields CDR1 SGHTA and CDR2 FQGNSA.

This clonotype was seen a few times. The chain couples TRBV5-1 to TRBJ2-1; 8 bases agree with TRBD2. The end of the DNA is better explained by TRBJ2-7, so the J call may be wrong. Germline V gives CDR1 SGHRS, CDR2 YFSETQ. This CDR3 has 16 amino acids. CDR3 sequence reads: CASSPREAGGYNEQYF. Here the CDR3 DNA reads TGCGCCAGCAGCCCTCGGGAGGCGGGAGGTTACAATGAGCAGTACTTC.

This clonotype has at least ten counts. The V call is TRBV29-1, the J call TRBJ2-1; D is ambiguous. With 3 bases removed from V and 0 bases from J, the gap between germline ends came to 9 bases. CDR1 is SQVTM, CDR2 ANQGSEA, per germline. This CDR3 spans 14 amino acids. DNA for the CDR3: TGCAGCGTTGAGGCGCGGATCTCCTACAATGAGCAGTTCTTC. It translates to CSVEARISYNEQFF.

This chain links TRBV7-3 with TRBJ2-2; D is undetermined. This CDR3 spans 12 amino acids. Germline CDR1 is SGHTA and CDR2 is FQGTGA. V was shortened by 2 bases and J by 8 bases, with 6 bases between the two germline ends. In nucleotides, the CDR3 is TGTGCCAGCAGCTTATTCGGTGGGGAGCTGTTTTTT. It translates to CASSLFGGELFF.

At least ten counts were recorded for this clonotype. J is TRBJ1-4 and V is TRBV6-5; maybe TRBD1 (6 bases). Per the germline V gene, CDR1 is MNHEY and CDR2 is SVGAGI. The CDR3 has 15 amino acids. V was pared by 0 bases and J by 5 bases, with 10 bases between. Written as DNA, the CDR3 is TGTGCCAGCAGTTACTCGACCGGACAGAATGAAAAACTGTTTTTT. It codes for CASSYSTGQNEKLFF.

Concerning this clonotype itself: This clone may be a read error of a much larger clone one base away. V and J are TRBV11-2 and TRBJ1-4, with TRBD1 identical over 9 bases. The V and J ends lost 7 bases and 3 bases, in that order; junction bases with no gene match: 6. Germline V gives CDR1 SGHAT, CDR2 FQNNGV. CDR3 length: 15 amino acids. The chain's CDR3 is CASTVRQGANEKLFF. In DNA form, the CDR3 reads TGTGCCAGCACCGTCAGACAGGGGGCTAATGAAAAACTGTTTTTT.

The genes are TRBV12-3 or TRBV12-4 and TRBJ1-6, with D uncertain. The V and J ends lost 5 bases and 7 bases respectively, with 9 bases between them. CDR3 length: 13 amino acids. The CDR3 region is CASSPLRNSPLHF. The CDR3, as DNA: TGTGCCAGCAGTCCCTTGAGGAATTCACCCCTCCACTTT.

A note on this clonotype: Without the conserved terminal phenylalanine or tryptophan, this CDR3 likely stems from a read error. The V and J genes are TRBV7-6 and TRBJ2-1; the match to TRBD2 covers 9 bases. Looked up from germline, CDR1 is SGHVS and CDR2 is FNYEAQ. The CDR3 runs 15 residues. V lost 2 bases and J lost 5; bases outside the gene matches: 4. The CDR3 reads CASSLNLAGNNEQFV. CDR3 nucleotides: TGTGCCAGCAGCTTAAACCTAGCGGGGAACAATGAGCAGTTCGTC.

As regards this clonotype: One end of the junction is discordant with germline, which a read error may explain. The chain is built from TRBV11-2 and TRBJ1-2; D is ambiguous. The CDR3 is made up of 12 amino acids. Per germline, CDR1 SGHAT and CDR2 FQNNGV. CDR3 DNA: TGTGTCAGCCGACCAGGCGACTATGGCTACACCTTC. It codes for CVSRPGDYGYTF.

This clonotype showed up just a few times. The chain carries TRBV7-9 and TRBJ1-5, with TRBD1 identical over 9 bases. Unmatched junction bases numbered 5, after V lost 5 bases and J lost 6 bases. Germline V gene sequence: CDR1 SEHNR, CDR2 FQNEAQ (reference sequence). CDR3 length: 14 amino acids. CDR3 loop: CASSPRDRVQPQHF. The CDR3 nucleotides read TGTGCCAGCAGCCCGAGGGACAGGGTTCAGCCCCAGCATTTT.

This clonotype has only a few counts. The chain links TRBV20-1 to TRBJ2-7; tentatively, D is TRBD1 (6 bases). The germline gives CDR1 DFQATT, CDR2 SNEGSKA (reference sequence). There are 16 residues in the CDR3. V was clipped by 1 base and J by 0 bases, with 16 bases between them. In nucleotides, the CDR3 is TGCAGTGCTAGAGCCCAACAGGGCCCCAGCTCCTACGAGCAGTACTTC. Translation: CSARAQQGPSSYEQYF.